A selection of T cell receptor beta chains follows, all from one sample in a study of CD8+CD57+ T cells in acquired aplastic anemia. TCRdb fed the reads into MiXCR, producing one record per CDR3 protein. The profile covers roughly 180,000 distinct CDR3 sequences, with roughly half appearing a single time and around 2.7% taken by the ten largest. The sample consisted of sorted CD4+, CD8+, or CD8+CD57+ T cells (not recorded which) from PBMCs. The receptor source for this set is a human donor in good health. CDR3s include the opening cysteine and the closing phenylalanine or tryptophan. Each record gives: D gene, clone size, J gene, V gene, CDR3 DNA, CDR3 protein. The D gene is left open where the match is weak. Not every row has a clone size; where given, it reads once, few, many or a size class.

D gene: .
clone size: .
J gene: TRBJ1-1
V gene: TRBV12-5
CDR3 DNA: TGTGCTAGTGGTTTGGTAAGAAACAGGGCCGACCTTATGAACACTGAAGCTTTTTTT
CDR3 protein: CASGLVRNRADLMNTEAFF

D gene: TRBD2
clone size: .
J gene: TRBJ2-7
V gene: TRBV20-1
CDR3 DNA: TGCAGTGCCTCCGGAGCAAAAGCGGGAGGTGGTGAGCAGTACTTC
CDR3 protein: CSASGAKAGGGEQYF

D gene: TRBD2
clone size: many
J gene: TRBJ2-1
V gene: TRBV7-3
CDR3 DNA: TGTGCCAGCAGCTTTAGCGGGAGGGGTAACAATGAGCAGTTCTTC
CDR3 protein: CASSFSGRGNNEQFF

D gene: .
clone size: .
J gene: TRBJ2-3
V gene: TRBV20-1
CDR3 DNA: TGCAGTACTAGATTGGCGGACGTTTCTCGCACAGGTACGCAGTATTTT
CDR3 protein: CSTRLADVSRTGTQYF

D gene: .
clone size: .
J gene: TRBJ1-2
V gene: TRBV2
CDR3 DNA: TGTGCCAGCAGTGAAGCGCTAGGGGCCCCTCATGGCTACACCTTC
CDR3 protein: CASSEALGAPHGYTF

D gene: .
clone size: few
J gene: TRBJ2-5
V gene: TRBV10-2
CDR3 DNA: TGCGCCAGCAGTGAGGAAGGGCGTCAAGAGACCCAGTACTTC
CDR3 protein: CASSEEGRQETQYF

D gene: .
clone size: once
J gene: TRBJ2-5
V gene: TRBV5-1
CDR3 DNA: TGCGCCAGCAAACTCTTTGCGGGGCAGAGCTACCAAGAGACCCAGTACTTC
CDR3 protein: CASKLFAGQSYQETQYF

D gene: .
clone size: .
J gene: TRBJ1-6
V gene: TRBV2
CDR3 DNA: TGTGCCAGCAGGGCTGGGACCGAATCACCCCTCCACTTT
CDR3 protein: CASRAGTESPLHF

D gene: .
clone size: .
J gene: TRBJ1-6
V gene: TRBV20-1
CDR3 DNA: TGCAGTGCCTCGGTGGCGAGGGAAGGTTCACCCCTCCACTTT
CDR3 protein: CSASVAREGSPLHF

D gene: TRBD1
clone size: few
J gene: TRBJ1-4
V gene: TRBV20-1
CDR3 DNA: TGCAGTGCTCGTGGACAGGCAACTAATGAAAAACTGTTTTTT
CDR3 protein: CSARGQATNEKLFF

D gene: .
clone size: many
J gene: TRBJ2-7
V gene: TRBV5-6
CDR3 DNA: TGTGCCAGCACCGCGACGCTCTCCTACGAGCAGTACTTC
CDR3 protein: CASTATLSYEQYF

D gene: TRBD1
clone size: many
J gene: TRBJ1-5
V gene: TRBV20-1
CDR3 DNA: TGCAGTGCTAGACGGACAGGGGGTGCTTATCAGCCCCAGCATTTT
CDR3 protein: CSARRTGGAYQPQHF

D gene: TRBD2
clone size: many
J gene: TRBJ2-1
V gene: TRBV11-2
CDR3 DNA: TGTGCCAGCAGTTTATCCCAGGCTAGCGGGAGGAATGAGCAGTTCTTC
CDR3 protein: CASSLSQASGRNEQFF

D gene: .
clone size: .
J gene: TRBJ1-6
V gene: TRBV25-1
CDR3 DNA: TGTGCCAGCAGTGAATCGCTAGTAAATTCACCCCTCCACTTC
CDR3 protein: CASSESLVNSPLHF

D gene: .
clone size: many
J gene: TRBJ2-3
V gene: TRBV7-9
CDR3 DNA: TGTGCCAGCAGCTTACGAGCAGATACGCAGTATTTT
CDR3 protein: CASSLRADTQYF

D gene: TRBD1
clone size: once
J gene: TRBJ1-5
V gene: TRBV19
CDR3 DNA: TGTGCCAGTAGTGCGACAGGGTTCTCGGGTCAGCCCCAGCATTTT
CDR3 protein: CASSATGFSGQPQHF

D gene: TRBD2
clone size: many
J gene: TRBJ2-2
V gene: TRBV7-9
CDR3 DNA: TGTGCCAGCAGCCCACGACTAGCGGGAGGTGTCACCGGGGAGCTGTTTTTT
CDR3 protein: CASSPRLAGGVTGELFF

D gene: .
clone size: many
J gene: TRBJ1-1
V gene: TRBV28
CDR3 DNA: TGTGCCAGCAGGGCCGGGACGGCGAACACTGAAGCTTTCTTT
CDR3 protein: CASRAGTANTEAFF

D gene: .
clone size: many
J gene: TRBJ2-2
V gene: TRBV24-1
CDR3 DNA: TGTGCCACCAGTACCAATACCGGGGAGCTGTTTTTT
CDR3 protein: CATSTNTGELFF

D gene: .
clone size: few
J gene: TRBJ1-4
V gene: TRBV18
CDR3 DNA: TGTGCCAGCTCACAACACCGGGACCGGGGGGAAAAACTGTTTTTT
CDR3 protein: CASSQHRDRGEKLFF

D gene: TRBD1
clone size: .
J gene: TRBJ1-2
V gene: TRBV7-2
CDR3 DNA: TGTGCCAGCAGCTTAGCGGGGGGACAGGTCTATGGCTACACCTTC
CDR3 protein: CASSLAGGQVYGYTF

D gene: .
clone size: .
J gene: TRBJ1-2
V gene: TRBV25-1
CDR3 DNA: TGTGCCAGCAGTGACAGGTCAAGCAACTATGGCTACACCTTC
CDR3 protein: CASSDRSSNYGYTF

D gene: .
clone size: many
J gene: TRBJ1-1
V gene: TRBV7-8
CDR3 DNA: TGTGCCAGCAGCTTAGGCTTGGTCACTGAAGCTTTCTTT
CDR3 protein: CASSLGLVTEAFF

D gene: TRBD2
clone size: .
J gene: TRBJ2-1
V gene: TRBV11-1
CDR3 DNA: TGTGCCAGCAGCTTAGGCGTCGGGAGGGGATTCAATGAGCAGTTCTTC
CDR3 protein: CASSLGVGRGFNEQFF

D gene: .
clone size: .
J gene: TRBJ2-1
V gene: TRBV14
CDR3 DNA: TGTGCTATCGTACGTCCCAATGAGCAGTTCTTC
CDR3 protein: CAIVRPNEQFF

D gene: .
clone size: .
J gene: TRBJ2-3
V gene: TRBV3-1
CDR3 DNA: TGTGCCAGCAGCCAATCCCCCGGCGGTGGGGGAGCAGATACGCAGTATTTT
CDR3 protein: CASSQSPGGGGADTQYF

D gene: .
clone size: .
J gene: TRBJ2-3
V gene: TRBV10-3
CDR3 DNA: TGTGCCATCAGCGGGAGCACAGATACGCAGTATTTT
CDR3 protein: CAISGSTDTQYF

D gene: .
clone size: many
J gene: TRBJ2-3
V gene: TRBV20-1
CDR3 DNA: TGCAGTGCTAGCCAACCCGTTAGGCCGACAGATACGCAGTATTTT
CDR3 protein: CSASQPVRPTDTQYF

D gene: .
clone size: .
J gene: TRBJ2-7
V gene: TRBV29-1
CDR3 DNA: TGCAGCGTTGTACTTACGGGGAGCTACGAGCAGTACTTC
CDR3 protein: CSVVLTGSYEQYF

D gene: .
clone size: many
J gene: TRBJ2-7
V gene: TRBV7-9
CDR3 DNA: TGTGCCAGCAGCTCAATGAGACAGTATCCCTACGAGCAGTACTTC
CDR3 protein: CASSSMRQYPYEQYF

D gene: TRBD1
clone size: .
J gene: TRBJ2-1
V gene: TRBV11-1
CDR3 DNA: TGTGCCAGCAGCTTAGCGACAGGGCCAAATCCAAATGAGCAGTTCTTC
CDR3 protein: CASSLATGPNPNEQFF

D gene: .
clone size: .
J gene: TRBJ2-2
V gene: TRBV2
CDR3 DNA: TGTGCCAGCACCGCTACGGTATTTAGGGGCGGGGAGCTGTTTTTT
CDR3 protein: CASTATVFRGGELFF

D gene: .
clone size: many
J gene: TRBJ1-1
V gene: TRBV2
CDR3 DNA: TGTGCCCGAAAAGCCGGTCAGAACACTGAAGCTTTCTTT
CDR3 protein: CARKAGQNTEAFF

D gene: TRBD2
clone size: few
J gene: TRBJ2-7
V gene: TRBV20-1
CDR3 DNA: TGCAGTTACTCGACTAGCGGGAACTACGAGCAGTACTTC
CDR3 protein: CSYSTSGNYEQYF

D gene: .
clone size: many
J gene: TRBJ1-4
V gene: TRBV19
CDR3 DNA: TGTGCCTCCGAAGGCAGTTCGAATGAAAAACTGTTTTTT
CDR3 protein: CASEGSSNEKLFF

D gene: .
clone size: many
J gene: TRBJ1-1
V gene: TRBV20-1
CDR3 DNA: TGCAGTGCTAGACAGCCGAACACTGAAGCTTTCTTT
CDR3 protein: CSARQPNTEAFF

D gene: .
clone size: many
J gene: TRBJ1-1
V gene: TRBV4-3
CDR3 DNA: TGCGCCAGCAGCCTGCTACAGGGAGGTAAGACTGAAGCTTTCTTT
CDR3 protein: CASSLLQGGKTEAFF

D gene: .
clone size: .
J gene: TRBJ1-5
V gene: TRBV7-3
CDR3 DNA: TGCGCCAGCAGCTCCAGCGACAATCGGCCCCAGCATTTT
CDR3 protein: CASSSSDNRPQHF

D gene: TRBD2
clone size: many
J gene: TRBJ2-3
V gene: TRBV10-3
CDR3 DNA: TGTGCCATCAGTGAGTCGACTAGCGGGAGAAGGACAGATACGCAGTATTTT
CDR3 protein: CAISESTSGRRTDTQYF

D gene: .
clone size: many
J gene: TRBJ2-1
V gene: TRBV20-1
CDR3 DNA: TGCAGTGCTAGAGAGGGGGTCTATGAGCAGTTCTTC
CDR3 protein: CSAREGVYEQFF

D gene: .
clone size: .
J gene: TRBJ1-2
V gene: TRBV29-1
CDR3 DNA: TGCAGCGCCGGCGGCGGGGTGCGCTATGGCTACACCTTC
CDR3 protein: CSAGGGVRYGYTF

D gene: TRBD2
clone size: .
J gene: TRBJ2-6
V gene: TRBV4-1
CDR3 DNA: TGCGCCAGCAGCCAAGATCTTCCGGGGGGGAGCTCTGGGGCCAACGTCCTGACTTTC
CDR3 protein: CASSQDLPGGSSGANVLTF

D gene: .
clone size: .
J gene: TRBJ1-4
V gene: TRBV20-1
CDR3 DNA: TGCAGTGCTAGGGCCGGGACGGGGCGGGAAAAGCTGTTTTTT
CDR3 protein: CSARAGTGREKLFF

D gene: .
clone size: many
J gene: TRBJ1-2
V gene: TRBV4-1
CDR3 DNA: TGCGCCAGCACCGCGAAGAACGACAGGACCACAACAAACTATGGCTACACCTTC
CDR3 protein: CASTAKNDRTTTNYGYTF

D gene: .
clone size: many
J gene: TRBJ2-3
V gene: TRBV6-5
CDR3 DNA: TGTGCCAGCAGGGCGGGCGGCACAGATACGCAGTATTTT
CDR3 protein: CASRAGGTDTQYF

D gene: .
clone size: many
J gene: TRBJ1-3
V gene: TRBV11-2
CDR3 DNA: TGTGCCAGCAGCCCAGGGCCCACTGGAAACACCATATATTTT
CDR3 protein: CASSPGPTGNTIYF

D gene: .
clone size: few
J gene: TRBJ2-1
V gene: TRBV15
CDR3 DNA: TGTGCCACCAGCCCACTGGGGGGGGCGCGGGAGCAGTTCTTC
CDR3 protein: CATSPLGGAREQFF

D gene: .
clone size: .
J gene: TRBJ2-2
V gene: TRBV2
CDR3 DNA: TGTGCCAGCAGCGGACCCGTTACGAACACCGGGGAGCTGTTTTTT
CDR3 protein: CASSGPVTNTGELFF

D gene: .
clone size: .
J gene: TRBJ2-7
V gene: TRBV6-2/TRBV6-3
CDR3 DNA: TGTGCCAGCAGTTACCCCAGGACGGTGGGATACGAGCAGTACTTC
CDR3 protein: CASSYPRTVGYEQYF

D gene: TRBD1
clone size: .
J gene: TRBJ2-1
V gene: TRBV5-1
CDR3 DNA: TGCGCCAGCAGCCTAACTCTGACAGGGGATAAAGATGAGCAGTTCTTC
CDR3 protein: CASSLTLTGDKDEQFF

D gene: TRBD2
clone size: .
J gene: TRBJ2-7
V gene: TRBV25-1
CDR3 DNA: TGTGCCATCAGTCTACCTAGCGGGGGACCCTACGAGCAGTACTTC
CDR3 protein: CAISLPSGGPYEQYF

D gene: .
clone size: .
J gene: TRBJ1-1
V gene: TRBV7-2
CDR3 DNA: TGTGCCAGCAGCCCGAGGACAATCGCTGAAGCTTTCTTT
CDR3 protein: CASSPRTIAEAFF

D gene: .
clone size: once
J gene: TRBJ2-1
V gene: TRBV5-1
CDR3 DNA: TGCGCCAGCAGCTTGGTGGCATCCAATGAGCAGTTCTTC
CDR3 protein: CASSLVASNEQFF

D gene: .
clone size: many
J gene: TRBJ2-1
V gene: TRBV18
CDR3 DNA: TGTGCCAGCTCACGGCCAAACAATGAGCAGTTCTTC
CDR3 protein: CASSRPNNEQFF

D gene: TRBD2
clone size: once
J gene: TRBJ2-7
V gene: TRBV7-2
CDR3 DNA: TGTGCCAGCAGCTTCGGACTAGCTTTATACGAGCAGTACTTC
CDR3 protein: CASSFGLALYEQYF